The T cell receptor (beta chain) under discussion was sequenced for a study of shared clonotypes between healthy human individuals. On the study more broadly: The plates for each donor numbered three CD4 naive, three CD4 memory, two CD8 naive and one CD8 memory. Whole-study results and caveats: Estimated clonotype richness was generally higher in naive than memory subsets. A handful of donors showed sharing of around 5% of naive CD4 clonotypes.

CD8 cells classed as naive were CD45RO-negative and positively selected for CCR7, excluding terminally differentiated effector memory CD45RA+ cells. Donors were Caucasian adults residing in Nashville, Tennessee, USA. Concerning this clone itself: The antigen is undetermined.

Sequencing used immunoSEQ multiplex PCR; TCRdb keeps in-frame clones, though not all of them. Here the sample spans 2 million to 2.5 million clones, just under 95% being singletons. Trimming took 0 bases from V and 2 from J, leaving 12 bases between them. The CDR3 sequence is 16 residues long. Looked up from germline, CDR1 is LGHNA and CDR2 is YSLEER. The sequence derives from a man aged 18 to 35 in good health. The gene calls are TRBV4-3 and TRBJ2-3; D not certain. The sequenced material came from naive CD8+ T cells sorted from blood. CDR3 nucleotide sequence: TGCGCCAGCAGCCAAGACATCCCTCCAAACACAGATACGCAGTATTTT. Translation gives CASSQDIPPNTDTQYF.